Below are 20 T cell receptor beta chains sequenced from a single sample in a study of Ad26.COV2.S vaccination and SARS-CoV-2 variants. The treatment was: roughly 20 received Ad26.COV2.S at low or high dose, single or two shots; several received placebo; per-sample allocation not given. Samples analyzed were those drawn on day 63 after the first vaccine or placebo injection. Libraries were prepared by immunoSEQ multiplex PCR; TCRdb keeps only in-frame clonotypes and omits some of them. The table shows around 400,000 clones, with around 90% occurring only once. The sample was peripheral blood, taken in a trial of Ad26.COV2.S vaccine versus placebo. Source of these receptors: a person aged 18-65 years who received the Ad26.COV2.S COVID-19 vaccine or a placebo.

The genes are TRBV28 and TRBJ1-2, with 7 bases aligning to TRBD1. The CDR3 spans 16 residues. Germline CDR1 and CDR2: MDHEN and SYDVKM. Trimming took 3 bases from V and 0 from J; bases not matched to a gene: 7. CDR3 sequence: CASSFLGQASNYGYTF. The CDR3 nucleotides are TGTGCCAGCAGTTTCCTCGGACAGGCTTCTAACTATGGCTACACCTTC.

The chain recombines TRBV27 with TRBJ1-1; 8 nucleotides match TRBD1. V shed 8 bases, J shed 2 bases, and the junction held 13 bases outside the gene matches. Germline assignment: CDR1 MNHEY and CDR2 SMNVEV (reference sequence). The CDR3 is made up of 16 amino acids. The CDR3 loop is CASLTSGQGGNTEAFF. DNA of the CDR3: TGTGCCAGCTTAACTTCAGGACAGGGTGGAAACACTGAAGCTTTCTTT.

The chain employs TRBV5-4 and TRBJ2-6; D call uncertain. The length of the CDR3 is 13 residues. Germline V gene sequence: CDR1 SGHNT, CDR2 YYREEE (reference sequence). The CDR3 loop reads CAGRYSGANVLTF. In DNA form, the CDR3 reads TGTGCGGGCCGCTACTCTGGGGCCAACGTCCTGACTTTC. Full variable domain (missing parts from reference TRBV5-4 and TRBJ2-6): ETGVTQSPTHLIKTRGQQVTLRCSSQSGHNTVSWYQQALGQGPQFIFQYYREEENGRGNFPPRFSGLQFPNYSSELNVNALELDDSALYLCAGRYSGANVLTFGAGSRLTVL.

The sample holds a few counts of this clone. Other DNA sequences in the same sample also yield this CDR3. The chain employs TRBV18 and TRBJ1-2; D gene ambiguous. V dropped 3 bases and J dropped 2 bases, with 4 bases sitting between them. This CDR3 is built from 12 residues. The germline V gene encodes CDR1 KGHSH and CDR2 LQKENI. The CDR3 nucleotides read TGTGCCAGCTCACCGGAAAACTATGGCTACACCTTC. Translation: CASSPENYGYTF. The entire variable domain, with the rest obtained from reference TRBV18 and TRBJ1-2, is as follows: NAGVMQNPRHLVRRRGQEARLRCSPMKGHSHVYWYRQLPEEGLKFMVYLQKENIIDESGMPKERFSAEFPKEGPSILRIQQVVRGDSAAYFCASSPENYGYTFGSGTRLTVV.

J is TRBJ2-5 and V is TRBV18; D might be TRBD1 (6 bases). The CDR3 spans 14 residues. Trimming removed 2 bases from V and 3 bases from J, with 10 bases in between. CDR1 and CDR2 (germline): KGHSH, LQKENI. DNA for the CDR3: TGTGCCAGCTCACCAGGGGGCCTCGAAGAGACCCAGTACTTC. Residues: CASSPGGLEETQYF.

This chain joins TRBV5-5 and TRBJ2-6; D remains ambiguous. Per germline, CDR1 SGHKS and CDR2 YYEKEE (reference sequence). The CDR3 loop spans 17 amino acids. Trimming removed 0 bases from V and 0 bases from J, with 10 bases in between. CDR3 in DNA: TGTGCCAGCAGCTTGGTCCCTAGGATCTCTGGGGCCAACGTCCTGACTTTC. The encoded protein is CASSLVPRISGANVLTF.

The chain is built from TRBV5-1 and TRBJ2-1; D ambiguous. Trimming shortened V by 4 bases and J by 8 bases, and 16 bases separated the two germline ends. The length of the CDR3 is 14 residues. CDR1 and CDR2 (germline): SGHRS, YFSETQ. The CDR3 here is CASSPGLGSDEQFF. In DNA form, the CDR3 reads TGCGCCAGCAGCCCCGGATTAGGTTCCGATGAGCAGTTCTTC.

V and J are TRBV4-3 and TRBJ1-1, with TRBD1 identical over 8 bases. The germline CDR1 and CDR2 sequences are LGHNA and YSLEER. J lost 3 bases, V lost 2 bases, and 8 bases had no gene match. The CDR3 has 16 residues. The CDR3 sequence is CASSQYFVDRDTEAFF. Here the CDR3 DNA reads TGCGCCAGCAGCCAATACTTTGTGGACAGGGACACTGAAGCTTTCTTT.

About this clone itself: Mismatch with germline at one junction end may stem from a read error. The J gene is TRBJ1-2, the V gene TRBV12-3 or TRBV12-4, with D possibly matching TRBD1 (6 bases). The CDR3 length is 11 residues. The CDR3 nucleotides are TGTGCCAGCAGTATCCGGGACACTTCTCTCTTC. Its translation is CASSIRDTSLF.

This clone has more than one count but fewer than ten. Other nucleotide sequences in the sample specify the same CDR3. The chain is built from TRBV27 and TRBJ2-7; D gene uncertain. Trimming took 4 bases from V and 3 from J, leaving 7 bases between them. Germline V gives CDR1 MNHEY, CDR2 SMNVEV (reference sequence). The CDR3 length is 12 residues. This CDR3 is CASSSSSYEQYF. In nucleotides, the CDR3 is TGTGCCAGCAGTTCGTCGAGCTACGAGCAGTACTTC.

The genes are TRBV5-5 and TRBJ1-2; perhaps TRBD1 as D (6 bases). Trimming stripped 4 bases from V and 5 bases from J, with 12 bases between. Looked up from germline, CDR1 is SGHKS and CDR2 is YYEKEE (reference sequence). The CDR3 length is 13 residues. CDR3: CASSVQGSYGYTF. Written as DNA, the CDR3 is TGTGCCAGCAGCGTACAGGGTAGTTATGGCTACACCTTC.

As for this clone: Other DNA variants within this sample encode the same CDR3. This chain joins TRBV7-2 and TRBJ2-3; no clear D gene. This CDR3 spans 13 amino acids. Trimming took off 2 bases at V and 3 bases at J, with 6 bases between the two ends. Germline V lookup: CDR1 SGHTA, CDR2 FQGNSA. The CDR3 spells CASSLRRTDTQYF. The CDR3, as DNA: TGTGCCAGCAGCTTAAGGCGGACAGATACGCAGTATTTT.

The rearrangement joins TRBV5-6 to TRBJ1-4; D not resolved. CDR1 and CDR2 (germline): SGHDT, YYEEEE. This CDR3 has 18 residues. V dropped 3 bases and J dropped 0 bases, with 18 bases sitting between them. The CDR3 DNA reads as TGTGCCAGCAGCTCTCGGAGGTGGCCTAAACCAACTAATGAAAAACTGTTTTTT. Its protein is CASSSRRWPKPTNEKLFF. The full variable domain, completed using reference TRBV5-6 and TRBJ1-4, is DAGVTQSPTHLIKTRGQQVTLRCSPKSGHDTVSWYQQALGQGPQFIFQYYEEEERQRGNFPDRFSGHQFPNYSSELNVNALLLGDSALYLCASSSRRWPKPTNEKLFFGSGTQLSVL.

This sequence joins TRBV6-2 or TRBV6-3 and TRBJ1-1; D is unresolved. The V end lost 5 bases, the J end lost 4 bases, and 2 bases lay between the germline ends. Germline CDR1 MNHEY, CDR2 SVGEGT. The length of the CDR3 is 10 residues. CDR3 residues: CASSGTEAFF. The CDR3 DNA follows: TGTGCCAGCAGTGGCACTGAAGCTTTCTTT.

Comments on this clone: Other DNA sequences in the same sample also yield this CDR3. The V and J genes are TRBV29-1 and TRBJ2-5; TRBD1 matches at 10 bases. The CDR3 sequence is 12 residues long. Per germline, CDR1 SQVTM and CDR2 ANQGSEA. The trim removed 7 bases at V and 4 bases at J, leaving 3 bases unmatched. CDR3 in amino acids: CSARTGGETQYF. As DNA, the CDR3 is TGCAGCGCCCGGACAGGGGGAGAGACCCAGTACTTC.

The chain joins TRBV6-6 to TRBJ1-5, with D possibly TRBD1 on 5 matching bases. Deletions cut 0 bases from V and 4 bases from J, with 7 bases between. The CDR3 sequence is 14 residues long. CDR1 and CDR2 from the germline V gene are MNHNY and SVGAGI (reference sequence). In nucleotides, the CDR3 is TGTGCCAGCAGTTACTCGGGGCAAAATCAGCCCCAGCATTTT. Amino acid sequence: CASSYSGQNQPQHF.

The chain links TRBV28 to TRBJ2-1; D tentatively reads TRBD1 or TRBD2 (5 bases each). Trimming removed 9 bases from V and 3 bases from J, with 15 bases in between. Germline V lookup: CDR1 MDHEN, CDR2 SYDVKM. The CDR3 covers 14 residues. This CDR3 is CASTTTGRYNEQFF. CDR3 in DNA: TGTGCCAGTACAACTACGGGACGCTACAATGAGCAGTTCTTC.

The chain employs TRBV3-1 (or the pseudogene TRBV3-2) and TRBJ2-7; 10 bases match TRBD2. The CDR3 is 15 residues long. The germline V gene has CDR1 LGHDT and CDR2 YNNKEL (reference sequence). The ends lost 1 base at V and 3 bases at J; junction bases unmatched: 3. The CDR3: CASSQGAGGIYEQYF. The DNA of the CDR3 is TGTGCCAGCAGCCAAGGAGCGGGAGGGATCTACGAGCAGTACTTC.

The chain carries TRBV5-6 and TRBJ2-3; D is possibly TRBD1 or TRBD2 (5 bases each). Germline V gene sequence: CDR1 SGHDT, CDR2 YYEEEE. This CDR3 has 15 amino acids. Trimming shortened V by 5 bases and J by 1 base, and 14 bases separated the two germline ends. The CDR3 region is CASRTGLGGTDTQYF. The CDR3 bases are TGTGCCAGCAGGACGGGTTTGGGGGGCACAGATACGCAGTATTTT. Full variable domain (outside the CDR3, taken from reference TRBV5-6 and TRBJ2-3): DAGVTQSPTHLIKTRGQQVTLRCSPKSGHDTVSWYQQALGQGPQFIFQYYEEEERQRGNFPDRFSGHQFPNYSSELNVNALLLGDSALYLCASRTGLGGTDTQYFGPGTRLTVL.

A remark on this clone: This specimen includes other DNA sequences encoding the same CDR3. The V gene is TRBV19, the J gene TRBJ2-7; D gene uncertain. The CDR3 is 13 residues long. The V and J ends lost 3 bases and 0 bases respectively, with 6 bases between them. Germline loops: CDR1 LNHDA, CDR2 SQIVND (reference sequence). CDR3 loop: CASSIGSSYEQYF. The CDR3 coding sequence is TGTGCCAGTAGTATCGGCTCCTCCTACGAGCAGTACTTC.